The next 27 T cell receptor beta chains were all read from a single sample in a study of CD8 T cells in Susac syndrome. With random hexamers, roughly 0.45 to 1 ug RNA was reverse transcribed. TCRdb recomputed calls from the immunoSEQ multiplex PCR reads with MiXCR, one row per CDR3 protein. The table has just over 150,000 distinct CDR3 sequences, approximately 96% seen once. The sample taken for sequencing was CD8+ T cells from PBMCs. These TCRs come from a human donor with multiple sclerosis.

The CDR3 DNA is TGTGCCAGCAGCCAGTCTACCTCGGGGTTCCCCGAGCAGTACTTC. As protein: CASSQSTSGFPEQYF. This chain links TRBV3-1 with TRBJ2-7; D is perhaps TRBD2 (5 bases). In germline, CDR1 is LGHDT, CDR2 YNNKEL (reference sequence). V dropped 3 bases and J dropped 6 bases, with 18 bases sitting between them. The CDR3 spans 15 residues.

For the CDR3, the DNA is TGTGCCAGCAGTGAACACGGCACTGAAGCTTTCTTT. This codes for CASSEHGTEAFF. The genes are TRBV2 and TRBJ1-1, with D unresolved. The CDR3 consists of 12 residues. The V gene lost 2 bases and the J gene lost 4 bases, with 5 bases spanning the gap. Germline assignment: CDR1 SNHLY and CDR2 FYNNEI.

V is TRBV30 and J is TRBJ1-2, with 8 bases aligning to TRBD1. CDR1 and CDR2 (germline): GTSNPN, SVGIG (reference sequence). V shed 3 bases, J shed 5 bases, and the junction held 8 bases outside the gene matches. This CDR3 spans 14 amino acids. CDR3 coding DNA: TGTGCCTGGAGACAGCGGACAGGGCGGTATGGCTACACCTTC. Translated: CAWRQRTGRYGYTF. Drawing the rest from reference TRBV30 and TRBJ1-2, the complete variable domain is SQTIHQWPATLVQPVGSPLSLECTVEGTSNPNLYWYRQAAGRGLQLLFYSVGIGQISSEVPQNLSASRPQDRQFILSSKKLLLSDSGFYLCAWRQRTGRYGYTFGSGTRLTVV.

This clonotype is a singleton in its sample. The chain links TRBV18 to TRBJ2-1; D is unresolved. Trimming stripped 0 bases from V and 1 base from J, with 10 bases between. This CDR3 contains 16 residues. The germline V gene encodes CDR1 KGHSH and CDR2 LQKENI. Here the CDR3 DNA reads TGTGCCAGCTCACCACCGATAGGTTCTTCCTACAATGAGCAGTTCTTC. This gives the protein CASSPPIGSSYNEQFF. Full variable domain (outside the CDR3, taken from reference TRBV18 and TRBJ2-1): NAGVMQNPRHLVRRRGQEARLRCSPMKGHSHVYWYRQLPEEGLKFMVYLQKENIIDESGMPKERFSAEFPKEGPSILRIQQVVRGDSAAYFCASSPPIGSSYNEQFFGPGTRLTVL.

V and J are TRBV20-1 and TRBJ2-7; 10 bases line up with TRBD2. Germline CDR1 is DFQATT and CDR2 is SNEGSKA (reference sequence). The CDR3 runs 15 residues. The V and J ends lost 3 bases and 7 bases, in that order; junction bases with no gene match: 12. CDR3 protein: CSARVSGGPPWEQYF. CDR3 nucleotides: TGCAGTGCTAGGGTTAGCGGGGGGCCGCCGTGGGAGCAGTACTTC.

The rearrangement joins TRBV12-3 or TRBV12-4 to TRBJ2-3; TRBD2 matches at 10 bases. There are 17 residues in the CDR3. Trimming removed 2 bases from V and 5 bases from J; junction bases left unmatched: 10. The CDR3 bases are TGTGCCAGCAGTTTACTAGCGGGGGTTAACAAGGTAGATACGCAGTATTTT. Protein: CASSLLAGVNKVDTQYF.

The CDR3 coding sequence is TGTGCCAGCAGCCCTTTTGATAGCGGGGGGTCCTACGAGCAGTACTTC. This codes for CASSPFDSGGSYEQYF. This rearrangement joins TRBV5-6 to TRBJ2-7; TRBD2 matches 10 bases. The CDR3 totals 16 residues. V shed 4 bases and J 1 base; nucleotides not matched to a gene: 8. Per the germline V gene, CDR1 is SGHDT and CDR2 is YYEEEE.

The V and J genes are TRBV4-1 and TRBJ2-7; perhaps TRBD2 as D (6 bases). Germline values: CDR1 MGHRA, CDR2 YSYEKL. The length of the CDR3 is 13 residues. The V gene lost 0 bases and the J gene lost 4 bases, with 7 bases spanning the gap. The CDR3 is CASSQDREYEQYF. Written as DNA, the CDR3 is TGCGCCAGCAGCCAAGATCGGGAGTACGAGCAGTACTTC.

The gene calls are TRBV9 and TRBJ2-2, with 7 nucleotides matching TRBD1. V was clipped by 0 bases and J by 2 bases; unmatched bases: 4. The CDR3 extends over 16 amino acids. Per germline, CDR1 SGDLS and CDR2 YYNGEE. The CDR3 coding sequence is TGTGCCAGCAGCGTAGGCAGGGGGTTAAACACCGGGGAGCTGTTTTTT. It is translated as CASSVGRGLNTGELFF.

Worth noting for this clonotype: The CDR3 carries no conserved terminal phenylalanine or tryptophan, so it likely arises from a read error. This chain joins TRBV4-3 and TRBJ1-6; the D is unclear. Between the trimmed V and J ends, which lost 4 bases and 10 bases, there was a span of 20 bases. Germline loops: CDR1 LGHNA, CDR2 YSLEER. This CDR3 comprises 16 residues. The DNA of the CDR3 is TGCGCCAGCAGCCTGCGGTTCCCTTCCGATAGATCACCCCTCCACTTG. Residues: CASSLRFPSDRSPLHL.

This chain connects TRBV5-1 to TRBJ1-1; 7 nucleotides agree with TRBD1. CDR3 length: 14 residues. From germline, CDR1 is SGHRS and CDR2 YFSETQ. With V trimmed by 4 bases and J by 4 bases, 7 bases remained unmatched. CDR3 coding DNA: TGCGCCAGCAGCCCCGACAGGGTTGGCACTGAAGCTTTCTTT. Its protein product is CASSPDRVGTEAFF.

The chain is built from TRBV20-1 and TRBJ2-2, with 8 positions matching TRBD2. Germline trimming cut 0 bases from V and 3 bases from J; bases unmatched to any gene: 0. Per the germline V gene, CDR1 is DFQATT and CDR2 is SNEGSKA (reference sequence). The length of the CDR3 is 14 residues. The CDR3 here is CSARERGDTGELFF. The DNA of the CDR3 is TGCAGTGCTAGAGAGCGGGGGGACACCGGGGAGCTGTTTTTT.

CDR3 coding DNA: TGTGCCAGCAGGCCCGGACTAGCGGGGCTCCAAGAGACCCAGTACTTC. Residues: CASRPGLAGLQETQYF. The chain has TRBV27 and TRBJ2-5, with 12 bases aligning to TRBD2. The CDR3 runs 16 residues. Germline CDR1 is MNHEY and CDR2 is SMNVEV (reference sequence). The V gene end was trimmed by 6 bases and the J gene end by 1 base; junction bases not matched to a gene: 6.

This clonotype was seen more than once but under ten times. The chain uses TRBV9 and TRBJ1-5, with no clear D. This CDR3 has 13 amino acids. Trimming pared 5 bases from V and 0 bases from J, leaving 6 bases between. Germline loops: CDR1 SGDLS, CDR2 YYNGEE. In nucleotides, the CDR3 is TGTGCCAGCAGTGTGTATAGCAATCAGCCCCAGCATTTT. Translating gives CASSVYSNQPQHF.

This chain uses TRBV25-1 with TRBJ2-7, with 10 nucleotides matching TRBD1. The CDR3 runs 13 residues. V lost 8 bases, J lost 2 bases, and 3 bases stayed unmatched. In germline, CDR1 is MGHDK, CDR2 SYGVNS. The CDR3 DNA reads as TGTGCCAGCGGCGGACAGGGGGCCTACGAGCAGTACTTC. Amino acid sequence: CASGGQGAYEQYF.

The rearrangement uses TRBV10-3 and TRBJ2-1, with D tentatively TRBD2 (5 bases). This CDR3 has 12 amino acids. The germline V gene encodes CDR1 ENHRY and CDR2 SYGVKD. Trimming removed 8 bases from V and 6 bases from J, with 11 bases in between. In DNA form, the CDR3 reads TGTGCCATCGATACGGGATCCAATGAGCAGTTCTTC. Protein sequence: CAIDTGSNEQFF.

V usage is TRBV2 and J usage is TRBJ2-7; D call uncertain. CDR1 is SNHLY, CDR2 FYNNEI, per germline. The CDR3 consists of 13 residues. Trimming pared 6 bases from V and 2 bases from J, leaving 11 bases between. The CDR3 sequence is CASSALIPYEQYF. In DNA form, the CDR3 reads TGTGCCAGCAGCGCGTTGATTCCCTACGAGCAGTACTTC.

This clonotype occurred once. The chain couples TRBV6-2 or TRBV6-3 to TRBJ2-1; 10 positions match TRBD1. Germline CDR1 reads MNHEY; CDR2 reads SVGEGT. V shed 6 bases and J 0 bases; nucleotides not matched to a gene: 5. This CDR3 contains 16 residues. The CDR3 is CASSRRQGASYNEQFF. In DNA, the CDR3 is TGTGCCAGCAGCCGACGACAGGGGGCCTCCTACAATGAGCAGTTCTTC.

In nucleotides, the CDR3 is TGCGCCAGCAGCCAAGAACTCGGGGGGTCCCTCTACGAGCAGTACTTC. This gives the protein CASSQELGGSLYEQYF. This rearrangement joins TRBV4-3 to TRBJ2-7; 7 nucleotides agree with TRBD2. The CDR3 covers 16 residues. Germline-derived CDR1 and CDR2 are LGHNA and YSLEER. Trimming at V came to 0 bases and at J to 3 bases, leaving 8 bases not matched to a gene.

The chain is built from TRBV15 and TRBJ2-2; 7 bases are a match to TRBD1. The germline V gene has CDR1 LNHNV and CDR2 YYDKDF (reference sequence). The CDR3 extends over 18 amino acids. The ends lost 3 bases at V and 3 bases at J; junction bases unmatched: 13. The CDR3 loop is CATSSLGTANGDTGELFF. The CDR3 nucleotides are TGTGCCACCAGCAGCCTTGGGACAGCGAACGGGGACACCGGGGAGCTGTTTTTT.

The chain couples TRBV7-3 to TRBJ1-6; no clear D gene. With 1 base removed from V and 10 bases from J, the gap between germline ends came to 14 bases. Germline V gene lookup returns CDR1 SGHTA and CDR2 FQGTGA. The CDR3 is 15 amino acids. The CDR3 sequence: CASSLRAANVSPLHF. In DNA form, the CDR3 reads TGTGCCAGCAGCTTAAGGGCAGCCAATGTCTCACCCCTCCACTTT.

The chain links TRBV12-3 or TRBV12-4 to TRBJ2-3; D unclear. The length of the CDR3 is 11 residues. Trimming removed 1 base from V and 6 bases from J, with 2 bases in between. CDR3 protein: CASSLVDTQYF. DNA of the CDR3: TGTGCCAGCAGTTTAGTTGATACGCAGTATTTT.

The chain's CDR3 is CASGAGYNEQFF. The CDR3, as DNA: TGTGCTAGTGGTGCGGGGTACAATGAGCAGTTCTTC. The J gene is TRBJ2-1, the V gene TRBV12-5; TRBD2 is a possible D gene (6 bases). CDR1 and CDR2 from the germline V gene are LGHNT and FRNRAP. This CDR3 has 12 residues. V dropped 5 bases and J dropped 4 bases, with 6 bases sitting between them.

A single count supports this clonotype. V and J are TRBV7-2 and TRBJ2-5, with 11 bases identical to TRBD2. The germline V gene has CDR1 SGHTA and CDR2 FQGNSA. The CDR3 length is 16 residues. V trimming: 5 bases; J trimming: 1 base; junction bases outside the gene matches: 6. As DNA, the CDR3 is TGTGCCAGCAGCGCAGGACTAGCGGGCTTCCAAGAGACCCAGTACTTC. It codes for CASSAGLAGFQETQYF.

The J gene is TRBJ2-3, the V gene TRBV7-2; TRBD1 is a possible D gene (7 bases). The germline CDR1 and CDR2 sequences are SGHTA and FQGNSA. This CDR3 spans 17 amino acids. Deletions cut 2 bases from V and 0 bases from J, with 15 bases between. This chain's CDR3 is CASSLFPTGTSTDTQYF. In DNA, the CDR3 is TGTGCCAGCAGCTTATTCCCGACAGGGACTAGCACAGATACGCAGTATTTT. The whole variable domain, remainder taken from reference TRBV7-2 and TRBJ2-3, is GAGVSQSPSNKVTEKGKDVELRCDPISGHTALYWYRQSLGQGLEFLIYFQGNSAPDKSGLPSDRFSAERTGGSVSTLTIQRTQQEDSAVYLCASSLFPTGTSTDTQYFGPGTRLTVL.

Only one count was recorded for this clonotype. The chain links TRBV6-1 to TRBJ2-7; 9 nucleotides match TRBD1. V lost 2 bases and J lost 5; bases outside the gene matches: 13. The CDR3 totals 17 residues. The V gene's germline CDR1 is MNHNS and CDR2 SASEGT. CDR3 sequence reads: CASSERKPGQGVHEQYF. In DNA form, the CDR3 reads TGTGCCAGCAGTGAAAGGAAACCGGGACAGGGAGTCCACGAGCAGTACTTC.

V and J are TRBV29-1 and TRBJ1-1; no firm D call. The CDR3 sequence is 11 residues long. Deletions cut 7 bases from V and 8 bases from J, with 14 bases between. Germline V gene data show CDR1 as SQVTM and CDR2 as ANQGSEA. This CDR3 reads CSATTREEAFF. The CDR3 nucleotides read TGCAGCGCAACTACCCGGGAGGAAGCTTTCTTT. Filled out from reference TRBV29-1 and TRBJ1-1, the complete variable domain reads SAVISQKPSRDICQRGTSLTIQCQVDSQVTMMFWYRQQPGQSLTLIATANQGSEATYESGFVIDKFPISRPNLTFSTLTVSNMSPEDSSIYLCSATTREEAFFGQGTRLTVV.